This T cell receptor beta chain was sequenced for a study of blood T cells in healthy people across ages. The study's findings and limits: Among T cells, TCR beta diversity per million cells dropped roughly linearly as age rose. Long-lived donors exceeded aged donors in naive CD4+ cells and diversity.

Regarding this clonotype: Its antigen is as yet unknown.

The study recruited healthy Caucasian donors from Russia who were aged about 6 to 95. Extraction of total RNA produced a minimum of 5.5 micrograms from each sample. The authors ran a second PCR of roughly 6 to 12 cycles using a sample-barcoded 5' primer and a J-beta primer mix. TCRdb called the 5' RACE reads again in MiXCR, with one record for every CDR3 protein. In the table there are 1.5 million to 2 million distinct CDR3 sequences, under 30% of which are singletons. Trimming cost V 4 bases and J 2 bases; bases outside gene matches: 5. The CDR3 has 16 amino acids. From germline, CDR1 is SGHTA and CDR2 FQGTGA.

The V and J genes are TRBV7-3 and TRBJ2-3; 11 positions match TRBD2. Input material: blood. The sequence came from a young woman in good health. The CDR3 region has the DNA TGTGCCAGCAGCTACGGGACTAGCGGCTTCACAGATACGCAGTATTTT. Translated, it gives CASSYGTSGFTDTQYF.